The clone carrying this TCR beta chain turned up a few times. Antigen: not known. The whole isolated RNA underwent reverse transcription, so sequencing captured expressed TCRB transcripts. Assay used: immunoSEQ multiplex PCR; TCRdb lists only in-frame clones, some missing. This table has under 300,000 clones, 25% to 30% appearing once. Trimming shortened V by 4 bases and J by 5 bases, and 19 bases separated the two germline ends. Looked up from germline, CDR1 is SGHDT and CDR2 is YYEEEE. The CDR3 runs 17 residues. The record originates from a study of beta chain features in type 1 diabetes. Overall study: What patients shared with healthy donors was a similar profile of age, gender and cell yields.

The study, taken as a whole, reports: Shorter templates may be favored by PCR, equally so in patients and controls. Significant though moderate, a shortening of TCRB CDR3s appeared in all four CD4+ subsets of Type 1 diabetes patients. Patients' naive, central memory and Treg TCRB repertoires seemed closer to one another than those of healthy donors.

The sample was central memory CD4+ T cells from blood. The chain carries TRBV5-6 and TRBJ1-6; a possible D gene is TRBD1 (5 bases). This TCR came from a man aged 25 to 45 in good health. CDR3 sequence reads: CASSLIAGTGNNSPLHF. As DNA, the CDR3 is TGTGCCAGCAGCCTTATCGCGGGGACTGGGAATAATTCACCCCTCCACTTT.